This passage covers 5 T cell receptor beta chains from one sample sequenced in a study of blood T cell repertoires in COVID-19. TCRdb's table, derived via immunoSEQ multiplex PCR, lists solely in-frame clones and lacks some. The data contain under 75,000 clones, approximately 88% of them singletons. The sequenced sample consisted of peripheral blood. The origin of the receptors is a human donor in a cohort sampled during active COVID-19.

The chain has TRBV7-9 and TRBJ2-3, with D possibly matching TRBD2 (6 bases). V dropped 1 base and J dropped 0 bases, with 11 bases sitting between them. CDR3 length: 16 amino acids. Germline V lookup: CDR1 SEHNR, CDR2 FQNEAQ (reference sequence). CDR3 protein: CASSLERATSTDTQYF. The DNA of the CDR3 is TGTGCCAGCAGCTTAGAGCGGGCTACTAGCACAGATACGCAGTATTTT.

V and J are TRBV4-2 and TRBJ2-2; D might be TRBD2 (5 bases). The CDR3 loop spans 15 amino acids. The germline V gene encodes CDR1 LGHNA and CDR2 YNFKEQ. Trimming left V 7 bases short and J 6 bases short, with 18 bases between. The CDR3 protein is CASIHGGRGAGELFF. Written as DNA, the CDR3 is TGTGCCAGCATCCACGGTGGGAGAGGCGCCGGGGAGCTGTTTTTT.

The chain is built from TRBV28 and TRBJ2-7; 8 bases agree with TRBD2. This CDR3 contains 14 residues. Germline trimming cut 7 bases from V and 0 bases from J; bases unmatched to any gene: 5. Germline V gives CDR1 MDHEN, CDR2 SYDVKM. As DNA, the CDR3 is TGTGCCAGCAAAGTGAGCGGGAGCTCCTACGAGCAGTACTTC. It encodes CASKVSGSSYEQYF.

CDR3 loop: CASSFSPGQGAETQYF. The CDR3 region has the DNA TGCGCCAGCAGCTTTTCACCGGGACAGGGGGCTGAGACCCAGTACTTC. V usage is TRBV5-1 and J usage is TRBJ2-5; 12 positions match TRBD1. V was clipped by 2 bases and J by 5 bases; unmatched bases: 7. The CDR3 runs to 16 residues. Germline CDR1 SGHRS, CDR2 YFSETQ.

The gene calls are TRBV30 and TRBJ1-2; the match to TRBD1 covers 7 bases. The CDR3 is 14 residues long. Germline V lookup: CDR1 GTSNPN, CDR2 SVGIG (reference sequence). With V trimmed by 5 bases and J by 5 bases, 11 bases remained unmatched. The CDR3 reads CAWSVDRALYGYTF. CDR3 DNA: TGTGCCTGGTCAGTTGACAGGGCCCTGTATGGCTACACCTTC. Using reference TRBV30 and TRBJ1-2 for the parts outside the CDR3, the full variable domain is SQTIHQWPATLVQPVGSPLSLECTVEGTSNPNLYWYRQAAGRGLQLLFYSVGIGQISSEVPQNLSASRPQDRQFILSSKKLLLSDSGFYLCAWSVDRALYGYTFGSGTRLTVV.